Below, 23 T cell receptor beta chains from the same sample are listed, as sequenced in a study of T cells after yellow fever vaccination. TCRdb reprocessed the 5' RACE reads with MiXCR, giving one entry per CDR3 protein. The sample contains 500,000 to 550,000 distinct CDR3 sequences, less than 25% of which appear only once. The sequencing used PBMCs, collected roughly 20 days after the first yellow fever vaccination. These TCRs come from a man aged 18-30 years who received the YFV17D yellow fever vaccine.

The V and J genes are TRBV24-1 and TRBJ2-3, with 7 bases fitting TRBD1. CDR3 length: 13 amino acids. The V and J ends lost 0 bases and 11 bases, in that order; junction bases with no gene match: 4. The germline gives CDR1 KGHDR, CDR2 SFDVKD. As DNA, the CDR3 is TGTGCCACCAGTGATTTGCAGGGACAGAGGCAGTATTTT. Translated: CATSDLQGQRQYF.

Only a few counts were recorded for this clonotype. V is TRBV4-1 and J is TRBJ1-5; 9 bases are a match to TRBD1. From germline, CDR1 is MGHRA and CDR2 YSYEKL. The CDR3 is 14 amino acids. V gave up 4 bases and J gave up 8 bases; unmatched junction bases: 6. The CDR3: CASSRGDRGKPQHF. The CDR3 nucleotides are TGCGCCAGCAGCCGTGGTGACAGGGGGAAGCCCCAGCATTTT.

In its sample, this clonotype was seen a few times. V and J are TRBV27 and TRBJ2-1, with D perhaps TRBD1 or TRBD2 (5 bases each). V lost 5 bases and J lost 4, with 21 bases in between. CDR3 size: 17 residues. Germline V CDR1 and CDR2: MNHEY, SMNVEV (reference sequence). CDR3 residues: CASSPIGAAREYNEQFF. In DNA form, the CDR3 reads TGTGCCAGCAGTCCTATCGGTGCCGCCAGGGAGTACAATGAGCAGTTCTTC.

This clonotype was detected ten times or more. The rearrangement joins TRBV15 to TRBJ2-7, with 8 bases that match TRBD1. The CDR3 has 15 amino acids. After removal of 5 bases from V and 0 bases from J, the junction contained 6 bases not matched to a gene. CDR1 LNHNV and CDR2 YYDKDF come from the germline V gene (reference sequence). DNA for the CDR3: TGTGCCACCAGCGGACAGGGACTTAGCTCCTACGAGCAGTACTTC. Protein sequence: CATSGQGLSSYEQYF.

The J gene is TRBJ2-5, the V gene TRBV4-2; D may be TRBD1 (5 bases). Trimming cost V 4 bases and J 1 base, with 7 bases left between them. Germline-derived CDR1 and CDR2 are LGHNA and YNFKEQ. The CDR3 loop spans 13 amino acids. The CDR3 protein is CASSRQLQETQYF. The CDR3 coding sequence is TGTGCCAGCAGCCGACAGCTCCAAGAGACCCAGTACTTC.

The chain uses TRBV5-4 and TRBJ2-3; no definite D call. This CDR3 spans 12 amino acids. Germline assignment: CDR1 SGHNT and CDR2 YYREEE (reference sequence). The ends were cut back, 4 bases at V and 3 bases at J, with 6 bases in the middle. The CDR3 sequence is CASSGETDTQYF. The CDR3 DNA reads TGTGCCAGCAGCGGCGAAACAGATACGCAGTATTTT.

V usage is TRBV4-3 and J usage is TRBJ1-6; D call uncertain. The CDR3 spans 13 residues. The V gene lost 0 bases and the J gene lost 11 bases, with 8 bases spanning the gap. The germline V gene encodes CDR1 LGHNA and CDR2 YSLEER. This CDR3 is CASSQDRGTPLHF. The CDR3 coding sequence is TGCGCCAGCAGCCAAGATCGAGGGACACCCCTCCACTTT.

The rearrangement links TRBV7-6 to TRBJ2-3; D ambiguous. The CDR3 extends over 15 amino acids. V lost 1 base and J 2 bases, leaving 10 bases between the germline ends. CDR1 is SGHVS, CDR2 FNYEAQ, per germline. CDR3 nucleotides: TGTGCCAGCAGCTTAGGCCGGCATATCACAGATACGCAGTATTTT. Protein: CASSLGRHITDTQYF.

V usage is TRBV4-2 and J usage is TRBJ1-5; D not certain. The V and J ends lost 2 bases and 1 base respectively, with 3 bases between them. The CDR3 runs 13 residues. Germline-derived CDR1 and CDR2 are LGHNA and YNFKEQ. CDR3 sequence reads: CASSQNSNQPQHF. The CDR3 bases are TGTGCCAGCAGCCAAAACAGCAATCAGCCCCAGCATTTT.

The CDR3 DNA follows: TGTGCCAGCTCACGAATAGGACTTTATTCAGATACGCAGTATTTT. Amino acids: CASSRIGLYSDTQYF. The chain uses TRBV18 and TRBJ2-3; tentatively, D is TRBD2 (5 bases). V lost 4 bases and J 4 bases, leaving 15 bases between the germline ends. Per the germline V gene, CDR1 is KGHSH and CDR2 is LQKENI. The CDR3 is made up of 15 amino acids.

CDR3 amino acids: CSAWTSGGTDTQYF. Written as DNA, the CDR3 is TGCAGTGCTTGGACTAGCGGGGGCACAGATACGCAGTATTTT. The chain couples TRBV20-1 to TRBJ2-3; TRBD2 agrees at 12 bases. The CDR3 has 14 amino acids. Germline lookup yields CDR1 DFQATT and CDR2 SNEGSKA (reference sequence). The ends lost 5 bases at V and 1 base at J; junction bases unmatched: 1.

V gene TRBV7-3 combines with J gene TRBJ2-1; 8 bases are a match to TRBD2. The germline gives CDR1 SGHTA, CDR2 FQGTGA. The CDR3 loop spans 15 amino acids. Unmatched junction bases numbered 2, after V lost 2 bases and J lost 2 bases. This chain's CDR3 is CASSLRRGAYNEQFF. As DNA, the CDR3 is TGTGCCAGCAGCTTACGGCGGGGGGCCTACAATGAGCAGTTCTTC.

The CDR3 protein is CASSIRTSGGIRETQYF. DNA for the CDR3: TGTGCCAGCAGTATCCGGACTAGCGGGGGGATTCGGGAGACCCAGTACTTC. This sequence joins TRBV27 and TRBJ2-5; 14 bases fit TRBD2. Looked up from germline, CDR1 is MNHEY and CDR2 is SMNVEV (reference sequence). The CDR3 extends over 17 amino acids. V was pared by 5 bases and J by 5 bases, with 10 bases of the junction left unmatched.

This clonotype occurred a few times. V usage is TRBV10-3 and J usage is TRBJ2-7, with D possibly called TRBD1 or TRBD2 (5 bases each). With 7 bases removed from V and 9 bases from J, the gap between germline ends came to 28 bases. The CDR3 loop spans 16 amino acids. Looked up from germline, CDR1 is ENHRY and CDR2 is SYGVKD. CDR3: CAINPGPVTRTKGQYF. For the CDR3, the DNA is TGTGCCATCAACCCGGGACCGGTGACGCGTACCAAGGGGCAGTACTTC.

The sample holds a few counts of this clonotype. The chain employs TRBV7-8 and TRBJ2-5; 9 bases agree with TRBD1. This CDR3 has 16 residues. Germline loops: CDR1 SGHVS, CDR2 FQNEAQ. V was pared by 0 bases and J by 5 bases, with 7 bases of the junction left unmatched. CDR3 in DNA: TGTGCCAGCAGCTTAGCGCCGCGGGGGACAGGGGAGACCCAGTACTTC. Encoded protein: CASSLAPRGTGETQYF.

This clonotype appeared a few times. The CDR3 DNA is TGTGCCAGCAGAGAGGGGACGGGTCAGCCCCAGCATTTT. It yields the protein CASREGTGQPQHF. The V call is TRBV12-3 or TRBV12-4, the J call TRBJ1-5; D is possibly TRBD1 (5 bases). This CDR3 region has 13 residues. Trimming pared 6 bases from V and 6 bases from J, leaving 12 bases between.

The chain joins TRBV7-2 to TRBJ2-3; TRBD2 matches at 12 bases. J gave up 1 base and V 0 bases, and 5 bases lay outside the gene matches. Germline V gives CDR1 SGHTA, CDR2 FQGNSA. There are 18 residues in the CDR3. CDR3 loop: CASSLAGTSGSGTDTQYF. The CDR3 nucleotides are TGTGCCAGCAGCTTAGCGGGGACTAGCGGGTCAGGCACAGATACGCAGTATTTT.

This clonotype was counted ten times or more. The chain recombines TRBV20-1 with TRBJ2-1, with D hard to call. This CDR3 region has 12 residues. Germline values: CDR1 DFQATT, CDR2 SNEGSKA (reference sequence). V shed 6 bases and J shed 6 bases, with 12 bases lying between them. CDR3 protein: CSADRRLNEQFF. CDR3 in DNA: TGCAGTGCGGACCGACGGCTCAATGAGCAGTTCTTC.

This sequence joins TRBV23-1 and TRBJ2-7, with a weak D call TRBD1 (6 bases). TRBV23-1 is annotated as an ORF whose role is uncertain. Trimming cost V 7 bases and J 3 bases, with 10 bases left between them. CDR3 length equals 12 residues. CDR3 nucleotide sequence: TGCGCCAGCACTCAGGGGTGCTACGAGCAGTACGTC. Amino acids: CASTQGCYEQYV.

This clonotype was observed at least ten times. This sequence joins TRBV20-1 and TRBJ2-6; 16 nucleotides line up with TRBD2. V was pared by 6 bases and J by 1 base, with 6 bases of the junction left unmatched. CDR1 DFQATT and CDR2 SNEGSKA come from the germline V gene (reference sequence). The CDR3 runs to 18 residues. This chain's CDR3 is CSAGGTSGGESGANVLTF. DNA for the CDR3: TGCAGTGCAGGGGGGACTAGCGGGGGGGAGTCTGGGGCCAACGTCCTGACTTTC.

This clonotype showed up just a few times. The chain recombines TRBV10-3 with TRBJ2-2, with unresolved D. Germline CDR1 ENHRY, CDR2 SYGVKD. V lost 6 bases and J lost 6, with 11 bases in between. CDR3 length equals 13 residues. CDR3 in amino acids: CAIRPTTAGELFF. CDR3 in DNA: TGTGCCATCAGACCTACAACGGCCGGGGAGCTGTTTTTT.

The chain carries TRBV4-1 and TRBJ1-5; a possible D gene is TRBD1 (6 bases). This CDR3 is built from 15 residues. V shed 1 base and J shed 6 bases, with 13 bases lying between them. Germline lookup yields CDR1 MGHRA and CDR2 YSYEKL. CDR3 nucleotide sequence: TGCGCCAGCAGCCAAGGACAGGTATTTGGTCAGCCCCAGCATTTT. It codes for CASSQGQVFGQPQHF.

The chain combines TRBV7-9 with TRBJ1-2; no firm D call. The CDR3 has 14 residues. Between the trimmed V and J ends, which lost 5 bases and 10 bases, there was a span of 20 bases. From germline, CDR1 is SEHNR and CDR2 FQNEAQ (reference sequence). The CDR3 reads CASSPTTALRDYTF. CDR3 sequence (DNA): TGTGCCAGCAGCCCCACGACGGCCCTCCGTGACTACACCTTC.